A selection of T cell receptor beta chains follows, all from one sample in a study of blood T cell repertoires in COVID-19. The protocol was immunoSEQ multiplex PCR, while the TCRdb copy is restricted to in-frame clones and leaves out a portion. Of over 150,000 clones listed, approximately 91% are singletons. Sequenced input: peripheral blood. These receptors all come from a man aged 50-60 years with acute or convalescent COVID-19. Each CDR3 is given with its conserved first and last residue. Fields, in order: clone size, D gene, J gene, V gene, CDR3 protein, CDR3 DNA. The D gene is left open where the match is weak. A clone size is listed for some rows: how often the clone was seen (once, few, many), or a class if it is expanded.

clone_size: .; d_call: .; j_call: TRBJ1-2; v_call: TRBV11-1; cdr3_aa: CASRPLTGLGGYTF; cdr3_nt: TGTGCCAGCAGGCCCCTAACAGGCCTTGGGGGCTACACCTTC
clone_size: .; d_call: .; j_call: TRBJ1-1; v_call: TRBV27; cdr3_aa: CASRFRGVNTEAFF; cdr3_nt: TGTGCCAGCAGATTCAGGGGTGTGAACACTGAAGCTTTCTTT
clone_size: .; d_call: TRBD1; j_call: TRBJ2-2; v_call: TRBV4-3; cdr3_aa: CASGPTGVATGELFF; cdr3_nt: TGCGCCAGCGGCCCGACAGGGGTGGCCACCGGGGAGCTGTTTTTT
clone_size: .; d_call: .; j_call: TRBJ1-3; v_call: TRBV6-6; cdr3_aa: CASSYFVEQVVF; cdr3_nt: TGTGCCAGCAGTTACTTTGTCGAACAAGTGGTTTTT
clone_size: .; d_call: .; j_call: TRBJ1-5; v_call: TRBV5-8; cdr3_aa: CATRGGYSNQPQHF; cdr3_nt: TGTGCCACCCGTGGGGGGTATAGCAATCAGCCCCAGCATTTT
clone_size: .; d_call: TRBD1; j_call: TRBJ1-5; v_call: TRBV7-8; cdr3_aa: CATQGATLDQPQHF; cdr3_nt: TGTGCTACACAGGGGGCTACTCTTGATCAGCCCCAGCATTTT
clone_size: .; d_call: TRBD1; j_call: TRBJ1-2; v_call: TRBV5-1; cdr3_aa: CASSLGQGAGYGYTF; cdr3_nt: TGCGCCAGCAGCTTAGGACAGGGGGCTGGCTATGGCTACACCTTC
clone_size: .; d_call: TRBD2; j_call: TRBJ2-7; v_call: TRBV19; cdr3_aa: CASSIGLAGDPYEQYF; cdr3_nt: TGTGCCAGTAGTATAGGCCTAGCGGGAGACCCCTACGAGCAGTACTTC
clone_size: .; d_call: .; j_call: TRBJ1-1; v_call: TRBV28; cdr3_aa: CASLTATEAFF; cdr3_nt: TGTGCCAGCCTTACAGCCACTGAAGCTTTCTTT
clone_size: .; d_call: TRBD2; j_call: TRBJ2-1; v_call: TRBV7-6; cdr3_aa: CASSLATSGFRDNEQFF; cdr3_nt: TGTGCCAGCAGCTTAGCGACTAGCGGATTCCGGGACAATGAGCAGTTCTTC
clone_size: .; d_call: TRBD1; j_call: TRBJ2-1; v_call: TRBV18; cdr3_aa: CASSDRDRGIGEQFF; cdr3_nt: TGTGCCAGCTCAGACCGGGACAGGGGTATCGGTGAGCAGTTCTTC
clone_size: once; d_call: TRBD2; j_call: TRBJ2-1; v_call: TRBV7-3; cdr3_aa: CASSLKLAGVNEQFF; cdr3_nt: TGTGCCAGCAGCTTAAAACTAGCGGGAGTTAATGAGCAGTTCTTC
clone_size: .; d_call: .; j_call: TRBJ2-4; v_call: TRBV28; cdr3_aa: CASSLGGPNIQYF; cdr3_nt: TGTGCCAGCAGCCTGGGGGGGCCGAACATTCAGTACTTC
clone_size: .; d_call: TRBD1; j_call: TRBJ2-1; v_call: TRBV9; cdr3_aa: CASSADGWADRAYNEQFF; cdr3_nt: TGTGCCAGCAGCGCCGACGGTTGGGCGGACAGGGCCTACAATGAGCAGTTCTTC
clone_size: .; d_call: .; j_call: TRBJ1-1; v_call: TRBV3-1/TRBV3-2; cdr3_aa: CASSQGTSGPTEAFF; cdr3_nt: TGTGCCAGCAGCCAAGGCACCAGTGGGCCCACTGAAGCTTTCTTT
clone_size: .; d_call: TRBD1; j_call: TRBJ1-2; v_call: TRBV19; cdr3_aa: CASSSTGGGYTF; cdr3_nt: TGTGCCAGTAGTTCAACAGGGGGTGGCTACACCTTC
clone_size: .; d_call: .; j_call: TRBJ2-5; v_call: TRBV19; cdr3_aa: CASSIASRETQYF; cdr3_nt: TGTGCCAGTAGTATCGCTAGCAGGGAGACCCAGTACTTC
clone_size: once; d_call: .; j_call: TRBJ1-5; v_call: TRBV28; cdr3_aa: CASSLKGDQPQHF; cdr3_nt: TGTGCCAGCAGTTTGAAAGGGGATCAGCCCCAGCATTTT
clone_size: .; d_call: .; j_call: TRBJ2-4; v_call: TRBV28; cdr3_aa: CASGFLGGNIQYF; cdr3_nt: TGTGCCAGTGGATTCCTAGGAGGGAACATTCAGTACTTC
clone_size: .; d_call: .; j_call: TRBJ1-6; v_call: TRBV6-5; cdr3_aa: CASSYDRRGPLHF; cdr3_nt: TGTGCCAGCAGTTACGACAGGCGTGGACCCCTCCACTTT
clone_size: .; d_call: TRBD1; j_call: TRBJ1-5; v_call: TRBV7-2; cdr3_aa: CASSLNPPGQGIQPQHF; cdr3_nt: TGTGCCAGCAGCTTAAACCCCCCGGGACAGGGTATTCAGCCCCAGCATTTT
clone_size: .; d_call: .; j_call: TRBJ1-6; v_call: TRBV7-9; cdr3_aa: CASSLAYRDGAPLHF; cdr3_nt: TGTGCCAGCAGCTTAGCGTACAGGGACGGGGCACCCCTCCACTTT
clone_size: .; d_call: TRBD1; j_call: TRBJ1-2; v_call: TRBV7-8; cdr3_aa: CASSLAGGDRANYGYTF; cdr3_nt: TGTGCCAGCAGCTTAGCGGGAGGGGACAGGGCTAACTATGGCTACACCTTC
clone_size: few; d_call: TRBD1; j_call: TRBJ1-1; v_call: TRBV3-1/TRBV3-2; cdr3_aa: CASSHTTGGTEAFF; cdr3_nt: TGTGCCAGCAGCCACACTACAGGGGGCACTGAAGCTTTCTTT
clone_size: .; d_call: TRBD1; j_call: TRBJ1-4; v_call: TRBV30; cdr3_aa: CAWSVRGRRGPNEKLFF; cdr3_nt: TGTGCCTGGAGTGTACGGGGCAGAAGGGGGCCTAATGAAAAACTGTTTTTT
clone_size: .; d_call: .; j_call: TRBJ1-2; v_call: TRBV9; cdr3_aa: CASSVSDGLKGYTF; cdr3_nt: TGTGCCAGCAGCGTAAGCGACGGGTTAAAAGGCTACACCTTC
clone_size: .; d_call: .; j_call: TRBJ1-5; v_call: TRBV7-8; cdr3_aa: CASSLRLEEPQHF; cdr3_nt: TGTGCCAGCAGCTTACGGTTGGAGGAGCCCCAGCATTTT
clone_size: few; d_call: TRBD1; j_call: TRBJ1-6; v_call: TRBV7-2; cdr3_aa: CASSWTRDRSSPLHF; cdr3_nt: TGTGCCAGCAGCTGGACCAGGGACAGATCTTCACCCCTCCACTTT
clone_size: few; d_call: .; j_call: TRBJ1-1; v_call: TRBV21-1; cdr3_aa: CASSKKWLQGNGLNTEAFF; cdr3_nt: TGTGCCAGCAGCAAAAAGTGGCTACAGGGGAATGGCCTGAACACTGAAGCTTTCTTT
clone_size: .; d_call: .; j_call: TRBJ1-2; v_call: TRBV19; cdr3_aa: CASSPPYGQRMYGYTF; cdr3_nt: TGTGCCAGTAGTCCCCCCTACGGACAGAGGATGTATGGCTACACCTTC
clone_size: .; d_call: TRBD2; j_call: TRBJ2-1; v_call: TRBV9; cdr3_aa: CASSPLAGHSYNEQFF; cdr3_nt: TGTGCCAGCAGCCCCCTAGCGGGGCACTCCTACAATGAGCAGTTCTTC
clone_size: .; d_call: TRBD1; j_call: TRBJ1-1; v_call: TRBV5-1; cdr3_aa: CASSLEGQGASRNTEAFF; cdr3_nt: TGCGCCAGCAGCTTGGAGGGCCAGGGGGCTTCTAGGAACACTGAAGCTTTCTTT
clone_size: few; d_call: .; j_call: TRBJ2-5; v_call: TRBV23-1; cdr3_aa: CASSHFPGQGIALSAGGYETQYF; cdr3_nt: TGCGCCAGCAGTCATTTCCCGGGACAGGGAATAGCTCTGTCGGCGGGAGGGTATGAGACCCAGTACTTC
clone_size: .; d_call: .; j_call: TRBJ2-5; v_call: TRBV5-1; cdr3_aa: CASSSGLQQETQYF; cdr3_nt: TGCGCCAGCAGCTCCGGACTCCAACAAGAGACCCAGTACTTC
clone_size: .; d_call: .; j_call: TRBJ2-7; v_call: TRBV5-1; cdr3_aa: CASRLTPHEQGNEQYF; cdr3_nt: TGCGCCAGCAGATTGACCCCCCACGAACAGGGTAACGAGCAGTACTTC
clone_size: .; d_call: .; j_call: TRBJ1-3; v_call: TRBV7-9; cdr3_aa: CASLASSGNTIYF; cdr3_nt: TGTGCCAGCCTCGCGAGCTCTGGAAACACCATATATTTT
clone_size: few; d_call: .; j_call: TRBJ1-1; v_call: TRBV3-1/TRBV3-2; cdr3_aa: CASSQARGTEAFF; cdr3_nt: TGTGCCAGCAGCCAAGCCCGGGGGACTGAAGCTTTCTTT
clone_size: few; d_call: TRBD1; j_call: TRBJ1-2; v_call: TRBV6-6; cdr3_aa: CASRSGQGARAYGYTF; cdr3_nt: TGTGCCAGCAGATCGGGACAGGGGGCGCGAGCGTATGGCTACACCTTC
clone_size: .; d_call: .; j_call: TRBJ1-5; v_call: TRBV27; cdr3_aa: CASSPGLKIKPQHF; cdr3_nt: TGTGCCAGCAGTCCGGGACTCAAGATCAAGCCCCAGCATTTT
clone_size: .; d_call: TRBD2; j_call: TRBJ2-1; v_call: TRBV9; cdr3_aa: CASSAGLAGGGNEQFF; cdr3_nt: TGTGCCAGCAGCGCAGGACTAGCGGGGGGCGGCAATGAGCAGTTCTTC
clone_size: .; d_call: .; j_call: TRBJ2-3; v_call: TRBV12-3/TRBV12-4; cdr3_aa: CASSGGDTQYF; cdr3_nt: TGTGCCAGCAGTGGAGGGGATACGCAGTATTTT
clone_size: .; d_call: .; j_call: TRBJ2-2; v_call: TRBV6-5; cdr3_aa: CASSYFGSPNTGELFF; cdr3_nt: TGTGCCAGCAGTTACTTCGGTAGCCCGAACACCGGGGAGCTGTTTTTT
clone_size: .; d_call: TRBD2; j_call: TRBJ2-3; v_call: TRBV7-9; cdr3_aa: CASSLTSDGKALDTQYF; cdr3_nt: TGTGCCAGCAGCCTCACTAGCGACGGCAAAGCGTTAGATACGCAGTATTTT
clone_size: .; d_call: .; j_call: TRBJ2-5; v_call: TRBV19; cdr3_aa: CASSILSAAETQYF; cdr3_nt: TGTGCCAGTAGTATTTTGTCGGCAGCGGAGACCCAGTACTTC
clone_size: .; d_call: TRBD2; j_call: TRBJ2-5; v_call: TRBV3-1/TRBV3-2; cdr3_aa: CASSHGLAGAYQETQYF; cdr3_nt: TGTGCCAGCAGCCACGGACTAGCGGGCGCGTACCAAGAGACCCAGTACTTC
clone_size: .; d_call: .; j_call: TRBJ2-7; v_call: TRBV4-1; cdr3_aa: CASSQDVAANSYEQYF; cdr3_nt: TGCGCCAGCAGCCAAGATGTAGCGGCCAACTCCTACGAGCAGTACTTC
clone_size: once; d_call: .; j_call: TRBJ2-7; v_call: TRBV28; cdr3_aa: CASILRRGYEQYF; cdr3_nt: TGTGCCAGCATCCTAAGACGGGGCTACGAGCAGTACTTC
clone_size: .; d_call: TRBD1; j_call: TRBJ1-2; v_call: TRBV12-3/TRBV12-4; cdr3_aa: CASTSTAGGGYTF; cdr3_nt: TGTGCCAGCACCTCAACGGCAGGGGGAGGCTACACCTTC
clone_size: once; d_call: .; j_call: TRBJ1-2; v_call: TRBV24-1; cdr3_aa: CATSDLTGDGYTF; cdr3_nt: TGTGCCACCAGTGATTTGACAGGAGATGGCTACACCTTC
clone_size: .; d_call: .; j_call: TRBJ1-1; v_call: TRBV7-9; cdr3_aa: CASSARSVNTEAFF; cdr3_nt: TGTGCCAGCAGCGCACGGTCGGTGAACACTGAAGCTTTCTTT
clone_size: .; d_call: TRBD2; j_call: TRBJ2-7; v_call: TRBV5-1; cdr3_aa: CASSSGTSGPYEQYF; cdr3_nt: TGCGCCAGCAGCTCGGGGACTAGCGGGCCCTACGAGCAGTACTTC
clone_size: .; d_call: .; j_call: TRBJ2-3; v_call: TRBV29-1; cdr3_aa: CSVEGRGGGTDTQYF; cdr3_nt: TGCAGCGTTGAAGGTAGGGGAGGTGGCACAGATACGCAGTATTTT
clone_size: .; d_call: .; j_call: TRBJ2-3; v_call: TRBV5-5; cdr3_aa: CASSVLTDTQYF; cdr3_nt: TGTGCCAGCAGCGTCTTGACAGATACGCAGTATTTT
clone_size: .; d_call: TRBD1; j_call: TRBJ1-3; v_call: TRBV28; cdr3_aa: CASSFRRNRGGNTIYF; cdr3_nt: TGTGCCAGCAGTTTTCGCCGCAACAGGGGGGGAAACACCATATATTTT
clone_size: .; d_call: TRBD1; j_call: TRBJ2-7; v_call: TRBV13; cdr3_aa: CASSTRQGGYEQYF; cdr3_nt: TGTGCCAGCAGCACCCGACAGGGTGGCTACGAGCAGTACTTC
clone_size: .; d_call: TRBD2; j_call: TRBJ2-2; v_call: TRBV5-6; cdr3_aa: CASSPAAGGLVELFF; cdr3_nt: TGTGCCAGCAGCCCAGCAGCGGGAGGATTGGTGGAGCTGTTTTTT
clone_size: .; d_call: .; j_call: TRBJ2-3; v_call: TRBV7-2; cdr3_aa: CASSLSTGSLPRNTQYF; cdr3_nt: TGTGCCAGCAGCTTAAGCACAGGTTCCCTACCTCGGAATACGCAGTATTTT
clone_size: .; d_call: .; j_call: TRBJ1-5; v_call: TRBV27; cdr3_aa: CASSLVGGGIYSNQPQHF; cdr3_nt: TGTGCCAGCAGTTTAGTGGGTGGGGGGATTTATAGCAATCAGCCCCAGCATTTT